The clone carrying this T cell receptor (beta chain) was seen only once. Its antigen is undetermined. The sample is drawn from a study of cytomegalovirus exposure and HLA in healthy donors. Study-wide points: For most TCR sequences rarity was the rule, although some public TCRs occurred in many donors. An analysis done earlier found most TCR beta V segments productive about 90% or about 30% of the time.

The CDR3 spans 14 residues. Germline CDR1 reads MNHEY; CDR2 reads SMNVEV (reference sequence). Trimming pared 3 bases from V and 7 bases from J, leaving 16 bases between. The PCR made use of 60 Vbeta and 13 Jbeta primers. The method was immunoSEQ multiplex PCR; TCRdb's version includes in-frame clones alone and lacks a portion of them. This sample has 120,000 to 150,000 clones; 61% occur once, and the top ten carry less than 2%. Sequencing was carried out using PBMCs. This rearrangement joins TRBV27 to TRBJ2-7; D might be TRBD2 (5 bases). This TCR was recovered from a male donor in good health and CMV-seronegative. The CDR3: CASSFSRGLGEQYF. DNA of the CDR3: TGTGCCAGCAGTTTCAGTCGCGGGCTGGGGGAGCAGTACTTC.